This TCR beta chain derives from a study of blood T cells in healthy people across ages (dated by TCRdb to about 2015). In the study overall: In model experiments, template switching captured roughly one uniquely barcoded TCR beta cDNA molecule for every two T cells. The study measured age-related changes in TCR beta repertoire diversity using deep sequencing normalized with unique cDNA molecular identifiers. Donors were grouped into four age groups: young (average 16 years), middle-aged (39), aged (roughly 62) and long-lived (approximately 81). Donors of different ages were randomly distributed across sequencing lanes to avoid experimental bias. Two additional independent replicas of 1 million unique cDNA reads from the same blood draw were analyzed for two donors (one aged 18 to 30 and one aged 80 or older). General study outcomes and caveats: Estimates of total diversity based on one million sequenced T cells were regarded as lower bounds and as underestimates. There was a strong correlation between observed TCR beta diversity and the percentage of naive T cells measured by flow cytometry. The long-lived group showed more naive CD4+ T cells, fewer expanded clones and increased TCR diversity than the aged group, suggesting age selection. As age increased, observed TCR beta diversity per million T cells dropped in a roughly linear way, and a significant reduction was already evident by age about 40. Conclusive comparison of naive and antigen-experienced compartments was prevented by the profiling of bulk unsorted PBMCs. Because the CMV infection status of the donors was unknown, age-related changes in expanded clonotypes may potentially have been confounded.

The donors were around 39 Caucasian individuals from Russia, aged 6 to 90 years, who were systemically healthy. Each donor gave roughly 9 milliliters of peripheral blood, drawn into EDTA-treated Vacutainer tubes. PBMCs were isolated by Ficoll-Paque density-gradient centrifugation, with at least 7 million obtained per sample. Total RNA, at least 5 micrograms per sample, was extracted from PBMCs with Trizol reagent. For every donor, an aliquot of PBMCs went through flow cytometry to measure the percentages of naive CD45RAhigh/CD27high T cells. The CDR3, cysteine through phenylalanine, is 13 amino acids long. The only DNA kept is the CDR3, 39 bases in frame from the first base. A distance of 9 bases separates the germline ends of V and J, which lose 3 bases and 4 bases respectively. The library came from 5' RACE. The data were produced on an Illumina HiSeq 2500. A second about 7 to 11 cycle PCR used a sample-barcoded 5' primer and a J-beta primer mix. A unique molecular identifier was introduced onto each TCR beta cDNA molecule by a template-switch 5' adaptor carrying 12 random nucleotides. Each sample yielded at least 2.5 million CDR3-containing paired-end reads. First-strand cDNA synthesis was performed from all RNA using the Mint cDNA synthesis kit, with priming by a TRBC-specific oligonucleotide. All cDNA was treated with uracil-DNA glycosylase and then went through a first 18-cycle PCR with the universal primers M1SS and BC2_uni_R. The study's processing was this. Each sample was normalized by randomly selecting 1 million high-quality reads, each carrying a distinct molecular identifier. Instead of being binned into consensus sequences, reads with shared molecular identifiers were discarded. MiTCR, run with a Q25 quality threshold and the strictest error-elimination algorithm, handled CDR3 identification, clonotype clustering and error correction. A nonparametric unseen species model with Euler transformation was used to estimate a lower bound on total TCR beta diversity. The public reads were reprocessed in TCRdb via fastp at Q25 and MiXCR, keeping in-frame beta chains. Rows are combined by CDR3 protein, so each entry shows the most common genes and DNA. TCRdb, not the authors, supplied the V and J calls. The sample includes 850,000 to 1,100,000 distinct CDR3 sequences, with around two fifths observed a single time. The top ten clones comprise around 13% of the sample.

On this clonotype itself: The antigen this receptor binds is unknown. Per-base qualities were not stored, and no clone one base away is much larger.

The sequencing sample was made of blood. The chain is encoded by TRBV12-3 or TRBV12-4 joined to TRBJ1-2; the D gene assignment is ambiguous. This TCR was recovered from a man younger than 35 in good health. The DNA sequence reads TGTGCCAGCAGTTTCCGTCGGCTCTATGGCTACACCTTC. Protein translation: CASSFRRLYGYTF.